This passage covers 17 T cell receptor beta chains from one sample sequenced in a study of T cell repertoires in cytomegalovirus infection (dated by TCRdb to the late 2010s). Instrument on record: Illumina HiSeq 1500. TCRdb redid the processing of the public reads, applying fastp at Q25 and MiXCR, and retained in-frame beta chains. Merged by CDR3 protein, the rows form single entries marked with the most common genes and DNA. Recorded for this sample are tens of thousands of distinct CDR3 sequences; 20% to 30% of them occurred a single time. The ten largest clones represent roughly 50% of the sample. Which antigens these TCRs recognize remains unknown. The treatment or condition label corresponds to: in vitro stimulation with specific CMV peptide epitopes to enrich CMV-specific T cells. The sample was CD8+ T cells from cultured PBMCs, taken from culture after CMV antigen stimulation. Receptors originate from a human donor in good health (CMV status not recorded). Some clones in this sample may be carry-over from other donors' samples.

The J gene is TRBJ1-2, the V gene TRBV6-5, with D tentatively TRBD1 (6 bases). The length of the CDR3 is 13 residues. Trimming cost V 9 bases and J 2 bases, with 13 bases left between them. Germline V gene lookup returns CDR1 MNHEY and CDR2 SVGAGI. This CDR3 is CASTRGANYGYTF. In DNA, the CDR3 is TGTGCCAGTACCAGGGGCGCGAACTATGGCTACACCTTC.

This clonotype has at least ten counts. The J gene is TRBJ1-1, the V gene TRBV2; the match to TRBD1 covers 8 bases. Unmatched junction bases numbered 4, after V lost 6 bases and J lost 4 bases. CDR3 length: 13 amino acids. Per germline, CDR1 SNHLY and CDR2 FYNNEI. CDR3 loop: CASRGQAGTEAFF. DNA of the CDR3: TGTGCCAGCAGGGGACAGGCGGGCACTGAAGCTTTCTTT.

This clonotype showed up just a few times. This chain joins TRBV25-1 and TRBJ2-5; perhaps TRBD2 as D (6 bases). CDR3 length: 14 residues. The germline V and J ends were trimmed by 1 base and 5 bases, with 11 bases remaining between them. Germline lookup yields CDR1 MGHDK and CDR2 SYGVNS. The chain's CDR3 is CASSEFGTSETQYF. The CDR3 DNA reads as TGTGCCAGCAGTGAATTTGGGACTTCGGAGACCCAGTACTTC.

The V and J genes are TRBV11-2 and TRBJ2-2; D call uncertain. Trimming cost V 5 bases and J 6 bases, with 10 bases left between them. CDR1 and CDR2 from the germline V gene are SGHAT and FQNNGV. This CDR3 contains 13 residues. CDR3 protein: CASSPTGPGELFF. CDR3 sequence (DNA): TGTGCCAGCAGCCCGACGGGCCCCGGGGAGCTGTTTTTT.

As to this clonotype: The CDR3 end shows no conserved phenylalanine or tryptophan, and so a read error is likely. The chain joins TRBV6-2 or TRBV6-3 to TRBJ1-1; TRBD1 might be the D (6 bases). V lost 3 bases and J 0 bases, leaving 14 bases between the germline ends. This CDR3 region has 16 residues. Per germline, CDR1 MNHEY and CDR2 SVGEGT. The CDR3 sequence: CASSYAGQDMNTEAFC. For the CDR3, the DNA is TGTGCCAGCAGTTATGCGGGACAAGACATGAACACTGAAGCTTTCTGT.

This clonotype was recorded many times. The V gene is TRBV6-2 or TRBV6-3, the J gene TRBJ1-1; D not certain. The V gene lost 7 bases and the J gene lost 2 bases, with 20 bases spanning the gap. The CDR3 contains 16 residues. Germline CDR1 is MNHEY and CDR2 is SVGEGT. The CDR3: CASIGPTDAINTEAFF. CDR3 nucleotide sequence: TGTGCCAGCATCGGACCTACGGACGCAATCAACACTGAAGCTTTCTTT.

The chain carries TRBV12-3 or TRBV12-4 and TRBJ2-7, with D perhaps TRBD1 (5 bases). Trimming cost V 5 bases and J 4 bases, with 6 bases left between them. This CDR3 has 11 residues. CDR3 sequence (DNA): TGTGCCAGCAGTAAGGGGTACGAGCAGTACTTC. It codes for CASSKGYEQYF.

The V call is TRBV28, the J call TRBJ1-2; 8 bases align to TRBD1. Germline values: CDR1 MDHEN, CDR2 SYDVKM. The J segment lost 6 bases and the V segment lost 4 bases, leaving 10 bases of the junction unmatched. The CDR3 extends over 15 amino acids. CDR3 nucleotide sequence: TGTGCCAGCAGTTCCGACTTCAGGGGGCAAGATGGCTACACCTTC. Translated: CASSSDFRGQDGYTF.

This clonotype was observed a single time. The genes are TRBV7-6 and TRBJ1-1; D not resolved. Germline lookup yields CDR1 SGHVS and CDR2 FNYEAQ. The CDR3 is made up of 13 amino acids. The V and J ends lost 2 bases and 1 base respectively, with 5 bases between them. The CDR3 DNA reads TGTGCCAGCAGCTTATATGGGAACACTGAAGCTTTCTTT. Amino acid sequence: CASSLYGNTEAFF.

The chain combines TRBV25-1 with TRBJ2-5; tentative D call: TRBD1 (6 bases). Germline lookup yields CDR1 MGHDK and CDR2 SYGVNS. Trimming took 6 bases from V and 7 from J, leaving 15 bases between them. This CDR3 has 13 residues. The CDR3 loop is CASRQGGRGTQYF. The CDR3 DNA is TGTGCCAGCAGACAGGGTGGCCGAGGGACCCAGTACTTC.

This chain uses TRBV4-1 with TRBJ1-1; 11 bases are shared with TRBD1. Germline V gene sequence: CDR1 MGHRA, CDR2 YSYEKL. CDR3 length: 17 amino acids. After removal of 0 bases from V and 5 bases from J, the junction contained 8 bases not matched to a gene. CDR3 protein: CASSQEGVGTGGTEAFF. Written as DNA, the CDR3 is TGCGCCAGCAGCCAAGAGGGGGTGGGGACAGGGGGAACTGAAGCTTTCTTT.

The rearrangement links TRBV13 to TRBJ1-2; D unresolved. The CDR3 has 14 amino acids. Germline-derived CDR1 and CDR2 are PRHDT and FYEKMQ (reference sequence). V was pared by 0 bases and J by 3 bases, with 8 bases between. The CDR3 region has the DNA TGTGCCAGCAGCTTAGGCCGGGTGGACTATGGCTACACCTTC. Its translation: CASSLGRVDYGYTF.

This clonotype was seen many times. This chain links TRBV7-9 with TRBJ1-5; D not resolved. Germline CDR1 is SEHNR and CDR2 is FQNEAQ (reference sequence). This CDR3 is 15 amino acids long. Trimming left V 0 bases short and J 7 bases short, with 13 bases between. Here the CDR3 DNA reads TGTGCCAGCAGCTTAGCAGGAGTCGGTCCGCAGCCCCAGCATTTT. Its protein is CASSLAGVGPQPQHF.

This chain joins TRBV30 and TRBJ2-1; a weak D match, TRBD2 (5 bases). Germline V gene sequence: CDR1 GTSNPN, CDR2 SVGIG (reference sequence). The germline V and J ends were trimmed by 5 bases and 4 bases, with 9 bases remaining between them. The CDR3 length is 12 residues. For the CDR3, the DNA is TGTGCCTGGTCTGGCGGGTACAATGAGCAGTTCTTC. This codes for CAWSGGYNEQFF.

This clonotype was seen only once. The chain joins TRBV27 to TRBJ1-5, with 12 bases matching TRBD1. CDR3 length: 15 amino acids. With 4 bases clipped from V and 4 bases from J, the junction kept 2 bases outside the gene matches. Germline assignment: CDR1 MNHEY and CDR2 SMNVEV (reference sequence). CDR3 sequence reads: CASSWGQGANQPQHF. Written as DNA, the CDR3 is TGTGCCAGCAGTTGGGGACAGGGGGCAAATCAGCCCCAGCATTTT.

Many counts were recorded for this clonotype. V and J are TRBV27 and TRBJ2-7; D possibly corresponds to TRBD1 (5 bases). Germline values: CDR1 MNHEY, CDR2 SMNVEV (reference sequence). Trimming stripped 0 bases from V and 3 bases from J, with 12 bases between. The CDR3 length is 15 residues. The CDR3 spells CASSLSPDTFYEQYF. CDR3 coding DNA: TGTGCCAGCAGTTTATCTCCGGACACTTTCTACGAGCAGTACTTC.

This clonotype has at least ten counts. The chain couples TRBV12-3 or TRBV12-4 to TRBJ2-7, with a tentative D call TRBD2 (7 bases). V lost 1 base and J 3 bases, leaving 19 bases between the germline ends. The CDR3 has 17 residues. CDR3: CASSLGGRGGLSYEQYF. As DNA, the CDR3 is TGTGCCAGCAGTTTAGGAGGGAGGGGGGGTTTAAGCTACGAGCAGTACTTC.